Listed here are 24 T cell receptor beta chains from one sample, sequenced in a study of sequential checkpoint blockade in melanoma. Method: immunoSEQ multiplex PCR; TCRdb's copy keeps in-frame clones and lacks some. Of about 18,000 clones in the sample, about 69% are singletons; the top ten hold 4.8%. Treatment noted: randomized to nivolumab then ipilimumab (arm A) or the reverse (arm B). Sequenced here: tumor tissue (inferred from file names), sampled from a patient given nivolumab and ipilimumab in sequence. The receptors were sampled from a human donor with melanoma.

The chain carries TRBV15 and TRBJ2-5; the D is unclear. In germline, CDR1 is LNHNV, CDR2 YYDKDF (reference sequence). The CDR3 length is 15 residues. V was shortened by 0 bases and J by 2 bases, with 10 bases between the two germline ends. In DNA, the CDR3 is TGTGCCACCAGCAGAGACCCTGGGCCACAAGAGACCCAGTACTTC. This sequence encodes CATSRDPGPQETQYF.

The chain's CDR3 is CASSLQGVYEQYF. The CDR3 nucleotides are TGTGCCAGCAGTCTACAGGGAGTCTACGAGCAGTACTTC. The chain carries TRBV8-2 and TRBJ2-7; the DNA was not used to check the table's D call, TRBD1. TRBV8-2 is labeled a pseudogene. There are 13 residues in the CDR3.

This chain connects TRBV5-1 to TRBJ2-3; D not resolved. The CDR3 sequence is 14 residues long. The V and J ends lost 0 bases and 4 bases respectively, with 9 bases between them. Germline V CDR1 and CDR2: SGHRS, YFSETQ. The CDR3 DNA follows: TGCGCCAGCAGCTTGGTATTAGGGTCAGATACGCAGTATTTT. Encoded protein: CASSLVLGSDTQYF.

The chain uses TRBV7-4 and TRBJ2-7; 7 bases line up with TRBD1. The J segment lost 4 bases and the V segment lost 6 bases, leaving 9 bases of the junction unmatched. Germline V gene sequence: CDR1 SGHVT, CDR2 SQSDAQ. The CDR3 consists of 14 residues. Here the CDR3 DNA reads TGTGCCAGCAGTCCTTACAGGGGTGCGTACGAGCAGTACTTC. This encodes CASSPYRGAYEQYF.

The rearrangement links TRBV28 to TRBJ2-5, with D perhaps assigned TRBD1 or TRBD2 (5 bases each). The germline V gene encodes CDR1 MDHEN and CDR2 SYDVKM. The CDR3 length is 14 residues. V gave up 5 bases and J gave up 4 bases, with 14 bases separating them. CDR3 protein: CASSTPTGLETQYF. The CDR3 DNA reads as TGTGCCAGCAGTACGCCTACGGGGCTAGAGACCCAGTACTTC.

In its sample, this clone was seen once. The V call is TRBV10-1, the J call TRBJ2-5; D is possibly TRBD1 or TRBD2 (5 bases each). The germline V gene encodes CDR1 WNHNN and CDR2 SYGVQD (reference sequence). The CDR3 runs to 14 residues. Trimming left V 5 bases short and J 8 bases short, with 18 bases between. CDR3 nucleotides: TGCGCCAGCAGTACCGGGACGGCTGTATCAACCCAGTACTTC. Amino acid sequence: CASSTGTAVSTQYF.

The chain is built from TRBV23-1 and TRBJ2-1, with TRBD2 as a possible D gene (6 bases). TRBV23-1 is known as an ORF, though its function is uncertain. The CDR3 length is 13 residues. V lost 6 bases and J 8 bases, leaving 14 bases between the germline ends. The CDR3 reads CASSPAGGDEQFF. CDR3 coding DNA: TGCGCCAGCAGCCCCGCCGGGGGTGATGAGCAGTTCTTC.

The V gene is TRBV23-1, the J gene TRBJ1-1; the D is unclear. TRBV23-1 is reported as an ORF; its role is uncertain. This CDR3 comprises 13 residues. Trimming removed 6 bases at V and 3 bases at J, with 11 bases between. The CDR3 loop reads CASSQRLDTEAFF. In nucleotides, the CDR3 is TGCGCCAGCAGCCAGCGGCTAGACACTGAAGCTTTCTTT.

V and J are TRBV7-8 and TRBJ2-3; D is possibly TRBD1 (7 bases). The germline V and J ends were trimmed by 4 bases and 3 bases, with 14 bases remaining between them. CDR1 is SGHVS and CDR2 is FQNEAQ in the germline V gene. The CDR3 loop spans 15 amino acids. CDR3 sequence reads: CASSWGDRKTDTQYF. CDR3 sequence (DNA): TGTGCCAGCAGCTGGGGGGACAGAAAAACAGATACGCAGTATTTT. Looking up the rest from reference TRBV7-8 and TRBJ2-3 gives the full variable domain: GAGVSQSPRYKVAKRGQDVALRCDPISGHVSLFWYQQALGQGPEFLTYFQNEAQLDKSGLPSDRFFAERPEGSVSTLKIQRTQQEDSAVYLCASSWGDRKTDTQYFGPGTRLTVL.

Within the sample, this clone is medium-sized (0.01 to 0.1%). The chain uses TRBV25-1 and TRBJ2-1; D assignment may be TRBD1 or TRBD2 (7 bases each). CDR1 is MGHDK and CDR2 is SYGVNS in the germline V gene. This CDR3 has 17 residues. Trimming cost V 5 bases and J 5 bases, with 22 bases left between them. The CDR3 bases are TGTGCCAGCAGTCCTAATCCCCGCCAGGGGGGGCACAATGAGCAGTTCTTC. Translation: CASSPNPRQGGHNEQFF.

This sequence joins TRBV6-8 and TRBJ2-5, with 9 bases lining up with TRBD1. This CDR3 spans 13 amino acids. Germline-derived CDR1 and CDR2 are MNHGY and SAAAGT. V lost 5 bases and J lost 5; bases outside the gene matches: 3. The CDR3 sequence is CASSRDRAETQYF. The DNA of the CDR3 is TGTGCCAGCAGTCGGGACAGGGCTGAGACCCAGTACTTC.

The V gene is TRBV6-8, the J gene TRBJ2-5, with D possibly TRBD1 on 6 matching bases. Germline CDR1 and CDR2: MNHGY and SAAAGT. V lost 9 bases, J lost 5 bases, and 16 bases lay in between. The length of the CDR3 is 13 residues. CDR3 DNA sequence: TGTGCCAGTGGGTGGGGGCAGGGGGAGACCCAGTACTTC. Translating gives CASGWGQGETQYF.

V and J are TRBV10-2 and TRBJ2-1; the D gene is possibly TRBD2 (5 bases). Germline assignment: CDR1 WSHSY and CDR2 SAAADI. This CDR3 comprises 15 residues. Trimming took off 2 bases at V and 2 bases at J, with 10 bases between the two ends. CDR3 coding DNA: TGCGCCAGCAGTGAGACCGGACTGACCTACAATGAGCAGTTCTTC. Translation: CASSETGLTYNEQFF.

The chain combines TRBV30 with TRBJ1-6; no clear D gene. The V end was cut by 1 base, the J end by 5 bases, with 9 bases between. CDR1 is GTSNPN, CDR2 SVGIG, per germline (reference sequence). This CDR3 comprises 14 residues. The CDR3 DNA reads TGTGCCTGGAGTGGTGGCTTTGATAATTCACCCCTCCACTTT. Amino acid sequence: CAWSGGFDNSPLHF.

The chain employs TRBV28 and TRBJ2-4, with a weak D call TRBD1 (6 bases). The V end was cut by 5 bases, the J end by 2 bases, with 13 bases between. The CDR3 has 15 amino acids. CDR1 is MDHEN and CDR2 is SYDVKM in the germline V gene. CDR3 amino acids: CASSTTGSTKNIQYF. The CDR3, as DNA: TGTGCCAGCAGTACTACAGGGTCGACCAAAAACATTCAGTACTTC.

V is TRBV18 and J is TRBJ1-2; TRBD1 aligns across 7 bases. V was clipped by 4 bases and J by 0 bases; unmatched bases: 14. Germline V CDR1 and CDR2: KGHSH, LQKENI. The CDR3 loop spans 18 amino acids. CDR3 in DNA: TGTGCCAGCTCACGGACTGGGACAGCCTTCTCCGCTAACTATGGCTACACCTTC. It translates to CASSRTGTAFSANYGYTF.

V usage is TRBV11-3 and J usage is TRBJ2-2; 8 nucleotides match TRBD1. The germline V gene encodes CDR1 SGHNT and CDR2 YENEEA. This CDR3 contains 15 residues. V was pared by 5 bases and J by 6 bases, with 8 bases of the junction left unmatched. The CDR3 DNA follows: TGTGCCAGCAGCCCAGGGGGCGGGTTCCCCGGGGAGCTGTTTTTT. This translates into CASSPGGGFPGELFF. Using reference TRBV11-3 and TRBJ2-2 for the parts outside the CDR3, the full variable domain is EAGVVQSPRYKIIEKKQPVAFWCNPISGHNTLYWYLQNLGQGPELLIRYENEEAVDDSQLPKDRFSAERLKGVDSTLKIQPAELGDSAVYLCASSPGGGFPGELFFGEGSRLTVL.

The sample holds one count of this clone. The chain is built from TRBV18 and TRBJ2-1; unclear D gene. CDR3 length equals 13 residues. Germline V gives CDR1 KGHSH, CDR2 LQKENI. Trimming shortened V by 0 bases and J by 3 bases, and 3 bases separated the two germline ends. CDR3 bases: TGTGCCAGCTCACCACCAGTCTACAATGAGCAGTTCTTC. Protein sequence: CASSPPVYNEQFF. Full variable domain (outside the CDR3, taken from reference TRBV18 and TRBJ2-1): NAGVMQNPRHLVRRRGQEARLRCSPMKGHSHVYWYRQLPEEGLKFMVYLQKENIIDESGMPKERFSAEFPKEGPSILRIQQVVRGDSAAYFCASSPPVYNEQFFGPGTRLTVL.

The gene calls are TRBV19 and TRBJ2-1; 10 nucleotides line up with TRBD2. The trim removed 5 bases at V and 1 base at J, leaving 8 bases unmatched. Germline V lookup: CDR1 LNHDA, CDR2 SQIVND (reference sequence). This CDR3 has 17 amino acids. The CDR3 protein is CASSVWGLATSYNEQFF. DNA for the CDR3: TGTGCCAGTAGTGTCTGGGGACTAGCGACTTCCTACAATGAGCAGTTCTTC.

This clone was seen a handful of times. The chain employs TRBV11-3 and TRBJ1-1; unclear D gene. V was trimmed by 5 bases and J by 5 bases, leaving 18 bases between them. Per germline, CDR1 SGHNT and CDR2 YENEEA. This CDR3 comprises 15 residues. CDR3 bases: TGTGCCAGCAGCGTTAAGGTCGCGGGCTTGACTGAAGCTTTCTTT. Translated, it gives CASSVKVAGLTEAFF.

In its sample, this clone was seen once. The chain uses TRBV23-1 and TRBJ1-1; TRBD1 might be the D (5 bases). TRBV23-1 belongs to the ORF category, with a function that is uncertain. The CDR3 spans 16 residues. Trimming removed 6 bases at V and 6 bases at J, with 23 bases between. CDR3 DNA sequence: TGCGCCAGCAGCCCCGGGGGAGGCTCAAGGTCGGCTGAAGCTTTCTTT. Translating gives CASSPGGGSRSAEAFF.

The rearrangement links TRBV5-1 to TRBJ1-2, with TRBD1 matching 8 bases. Germline V gene sequence: CDR1 SGHRS, CDR2 YFSETQ. This CDR3 comprises 14 residues. V shed 4 bases, J shed 6 bases, and the junction held 8 bases outside the gene matches. The CDR3 region is CASSLTQGQDGYTF. The CDR3 DNA reads as TGCGCCAGCAGCCTTACTCAGGGACAGGATGGCTACACCTTC.

The chain couples TRBV19 to TRBJ2-2; 8 bases fit TRBD1. The germline gives CDR1 LNHDA, CDR2 SQIVND (reference sequence). This CDR3 spans 17 amino acids. Trimming cost V 5 bases and J 2 bases; bases outside gene matches: 10. The CDR3 loop reads CASSFLTGTGNTGELFF. The CDR3 DNA reads as TGTGCCAGTAGTTTCCTTACCGGGACAGGCAACACCGGGGAGCTGTTTTTT.

The J gene is TRBJ2-1, the V gene TRBV10-1; D unresolved. The CDR3 extends over 14 amino acids. Germline V gene lookup returns CDR1 WNHNN and CDR2 SYGVQD (reference sequence). V lost 6 bases, J lost 9 bases, and 18 bases lay in between. The CDR3 spells CASSPLVPTGEQFF. The CDR3 DNA reads as TGCGCCAGCAGCCCCCTGGTACCCACCGGTGAGCAGTTCTTC.